This TCR beta chain was identified in a study of OX40 agonist ivuxolimab in advanced cancers. General observations from the study: Clonal expansion in partial responders at 0.1-3.0 mg/kg ranked among the lowest. CD4+ T cells averaged fewer expanded clones than CD8+ T cells.

To note about this clone: What it recognizes is unknown.

Generated by immunoSEQ multiplex PCR, the TCRdb table keeps only in-frame clones and is missing some. This table holds about 43,000 clones, around 84% found once. The V gene's germline CDR1 is MNHEY and CDR2 SMNVEV (reference sequence). With 7 bases clipped from V and 3 bases from J, the junction kept 10 bases outside the gene matches. The CDR3 covers 15 residues. This sequence was found in an adult with an advanced solid tumor such as melanoma, head and neck, liver or kidney cancer. The chain links TRBV27 to TRBJ2-3, with 7 bases aligning to TRBD1. The sample in question was CD4+ or CD8+ T cells sorted from blood, obtained in a trial of the OX40 agonist ivuxolimab. The DNA for the CDR3 is TGTGCCAGCACTTCGACAGGGTCGCAAACAGATACGCAGTATTTT. Amino acids: CASTSTGSQTDTQYF.